Below are 2 T cell receptor beta chains sequenced from a single sample in a study of blood T cells in healthy people across ages. A second PCR, run for roughly 7 to 11 cycles, used a sample-barcoded 5' primer plus a J-beta primer mix. A single record per CDR3 protein comes from TCRdb applying MiXCR to the 5' RACE reads. The sample includes roughly 800,000 distinct CDR3 sequences, 55% to 70% of them seen just once. Sequenced input: blood. These receptors all come from a man younger than 40 in good health.

V is TRBV5-6 and J is TRBJ2-5; D not resolved. Germline CDR1 and CDR2: SGHDT and YYEEEE. Trimming took 3 bases from V and 5 from J, leaving 5 bases between them. This CDR3 is 11 amino acids long. CDR3 residues: CASSSFETQYF. For the CDR3, the DNA is TGTGCCAGCAGCTCCTTTGAGACCCAGTACTTC.

This clonotype was found a few times. V is TRBV6-5 and J is TRBJ2-7; D possibly corresponds to TRBD2 (6 bases). The CDR3 has 16 residues. CDR1 MNHEY and CDR2 SVGAGI come from the germline V gene. Trimming removed 7 bases at V and 0 bases at J, with 19 bases between. CDR3 residues: CASTFYIADNSYEQYF. Here the CDR3 DNA reads TGTGCCAGCACCTTTTATATAGCGGATAACTCCTACGAGCAGTACTTC.